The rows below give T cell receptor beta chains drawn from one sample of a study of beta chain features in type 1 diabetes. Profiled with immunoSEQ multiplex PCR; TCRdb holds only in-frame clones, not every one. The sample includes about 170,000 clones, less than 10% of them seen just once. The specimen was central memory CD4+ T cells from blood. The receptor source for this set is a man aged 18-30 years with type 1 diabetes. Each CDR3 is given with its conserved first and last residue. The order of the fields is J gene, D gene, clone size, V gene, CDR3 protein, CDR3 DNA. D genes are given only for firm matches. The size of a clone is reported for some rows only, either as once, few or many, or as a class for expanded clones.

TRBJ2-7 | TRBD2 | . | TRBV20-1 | CSARDSLAVSF | TGCAGTGCTAGAGATTCACTAGCGGTCTCGTTC
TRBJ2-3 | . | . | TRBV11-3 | CASSLEARSTDTQYF | TGTGCCAGCAGCTTAGAGGCCCGAAGCACAGATACGCAGTATTTT
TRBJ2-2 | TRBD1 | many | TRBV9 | CASSLGQGGELFF | TGTGCCAGCAGCTTAGGACAGGGCGGGGAGCTGTTTTTT
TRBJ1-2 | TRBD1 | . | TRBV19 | CASTPRQGNYGYTF | TGTGCCAGTACCCCCCGACAGGGCAACTATGGCTACACCTTC
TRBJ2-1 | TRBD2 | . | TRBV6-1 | CASRQGLAGGREQFF | TGTGCCAGCAGACAAGGGCTAGCGGGGGGCCGGGAGCAGTTCTTC
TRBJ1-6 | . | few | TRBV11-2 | CASRLARSNSPLHF | TGTGCCAGCAGGTTGGCCAGATCTAATTCACCCCTCCACTTT
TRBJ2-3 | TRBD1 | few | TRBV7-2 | CASSWTGGADTQYF | TGTGCCAGCAGCTGGACAGGGGGCGCGGATACGCAGTATTTT
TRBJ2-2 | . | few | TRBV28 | CASSSGGGTGELFF | TGTGCCAGCAGTTCAGGGGGAGGAACCGGGGAGCTGTTTTTT
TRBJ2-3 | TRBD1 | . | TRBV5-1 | CASRKGASDTQYF | TGCGCCAGCAGAAAGGGGGCTTCAGATACGCAGTATTTT
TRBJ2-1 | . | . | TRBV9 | CASSVAGSGSYNEQFF | TGTGCCAGCAGCGTAGCAGGTAGCGGATCCTACAATGAGCAGTTCTTC
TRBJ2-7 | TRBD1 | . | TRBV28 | CASSLFGQGPYEQYF | TGTGCCAGCAGCCTGTTCGGACAGGGGCCCTACGAGCAGTACTTC
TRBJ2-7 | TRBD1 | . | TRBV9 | CASSGTGQSYEQYF | TGTGCCAGCAGCGGGACAGGTCAATCCTACGAGCAGTACTTC
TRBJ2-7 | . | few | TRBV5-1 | CASSLEAGMGEQYF | TGCGCCAGCAGCTTGGAGGCAGGGATGGGCGAGCAGTACTTC
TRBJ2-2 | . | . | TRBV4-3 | CASSPRAGIPGELFF | TGCGCCAGCAGCCCGCGGGCAGGTATTCCGGGGGAGCTGTTTTTT
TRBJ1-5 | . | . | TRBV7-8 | CASSLQGLGNQPQHF | TGTGCCAGCAGCCTCCAGGGTCTAGGCAATCAGCCCCAGCATTTT
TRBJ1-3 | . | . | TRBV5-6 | CASSLVGSQSSGNTIYF | TGTGCCAGCAGCTTGGTGGGCAGCCAGAGCTCTGGAAACACCATATATTTT
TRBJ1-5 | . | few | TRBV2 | CASSEQGGGDQPQHF | TGTGCCAGCAGTGAACAGGGAGGGGGGGATCAGCCCCAGCATTTT
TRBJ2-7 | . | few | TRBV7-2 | CASSPGGREADEQYF | TGTGCCAGCAGCCCAGGGGGGAGAGAGGCGGACGAGCAGTACTTC
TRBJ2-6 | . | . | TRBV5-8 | CASSLEGGTGANVLTF | TGTGCCAGCAGCTTGGAGGGAGGCACTGGGGCCAACGTCCTGACTTTC
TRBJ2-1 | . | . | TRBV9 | CASSVASYNEQFF | TGTGCCAGCAGCGTAGCGTCCTACAATGAGCAGTTCTTC
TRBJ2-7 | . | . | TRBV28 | CASSSPSLYEQYF | TGTGCCAGCAGTTCCCCTTCCCTTTACGAGCAGTACTTC
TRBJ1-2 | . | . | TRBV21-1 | CASTPGEAARRGYTF | TGTGCCAGCACCCCCGGGGAGGCGGCGAGGCGTGGCTACACCTTC
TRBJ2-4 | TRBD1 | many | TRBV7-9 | CASTTQGARAKNIQYF | TGTGCCAGCACTACACAGGGGGCGCGAGCCAAAAACATTCAGTACTTC
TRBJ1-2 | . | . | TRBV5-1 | CASSLGGSNYGYTF | TGCGCCAGCAGCTTGGGAGGGTCTAACTATGGCTACACCTTC
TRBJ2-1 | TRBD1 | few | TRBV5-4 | CASSRELGQGYNEQFF | TGTGCCAGCAGCCGGGAGCTTGGACAGGGATACAATGAGCAGTTCTTC
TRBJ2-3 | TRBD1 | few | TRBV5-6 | CASSSQGYDTQYF | TGTGCCAGCAGCTCACAGGGGTACGATACGCAGTATTTT
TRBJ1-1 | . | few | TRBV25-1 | CASSGTGTIAEAFF | TGTGCCAGCAGTGGAACCGGGACAATAGCTGAAGCTTTCTTT
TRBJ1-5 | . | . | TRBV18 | CASSPTRYNQPQHF | TGTGCCAGCTCACCTACACGATACAATCAGCCCCAGCATTTT
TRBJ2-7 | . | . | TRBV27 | CASSFKPPQRQAPYEQYF | TGTGCCAGCAGTTTCAAACCTCCCCAGAGACAGGCCCCCTACGAGCAGTACTTC
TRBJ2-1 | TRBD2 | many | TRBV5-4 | CASSGSGMIDNEQFF | TGTGCCAGCAGCGGCAGCGGGATGATCGACAATGAGCAGTTCTTC
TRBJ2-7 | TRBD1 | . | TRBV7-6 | CASSGQGRGEQYF | TGTGCCAGCAGCGGACAGGGGCGGGGAGAGCAGTACTTC
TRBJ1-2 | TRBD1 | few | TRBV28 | CASMTGSYGYTF | TGTGCCAGCATGACAGGGTCCTATGGCTACACCTTC
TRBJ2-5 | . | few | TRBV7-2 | CASSSQETQYF | TGTGCCAGCAGCTCTCAAGAGACCCAGTACTTC
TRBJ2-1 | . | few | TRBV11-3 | CASSLEIGAGVEQFF | TGTGCCAGCAGCTTAGAAATAGGGGCCGGCGTTGAGCAGTTCTTC
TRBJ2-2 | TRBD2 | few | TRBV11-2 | CASSPSGRGELFF | TGTGCCAGCAGTCCTAGCGGACGCGGGGAGCTGTTTTTT
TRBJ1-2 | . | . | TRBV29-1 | CSVERWGWGYTF | TGCAGCGTTGAAAGGTGGGGCTGGGGCTACACCTTC
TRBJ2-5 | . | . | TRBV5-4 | CASSLISQETQYF | TGTGCCAGCAGCTTGATATCTCAAGAGACCCAGTACTTC
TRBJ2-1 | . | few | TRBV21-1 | CASSGRDREISRNEQFF | TGTGCCAGCAGCGGCCGGGACAGGGAAATAAGTAGGAATGAGCAGTTCTTC
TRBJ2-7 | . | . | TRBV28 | CASSFDRRYEQYF | TGTGCCAGCAGTTTTGACAGGAGGTACGAGCAGTACTTC